These 11 T cell receptor beta chains were all obtained from the same sample, sequenced in a study of early T cells in non-severe SARS-CoV-2 infection. In TCRdb, the 5' RACE reads were re-called with MiXCR into one record per CDR3 protein. The sample contains tens of thousands of distinct CDR3 sequences, approximately 15% of which appear only once. Sequencing was performed on whole blood, taken at baseline. The receptors derive from an adult who was a healthcare worker with PCR-confirmed SARS-CoV-2 infection or an uninfected control (not recorded which).

This clonotype was detected ten times or more. The chain carries TRBV18 and TRBJ2-7, with 8 nucleotides matching TRBD1. The CDR3 runs 16 residues. Germline CDR1 KGHSH, CDR2 LQKENI. V gave up 0 bases and J gave up 2 bases; unmatched junction bases: 6. The DNA of the CDR3 is TGTGCCAGCTCACCACCGACGGCAGGGGGCCCCTACGAGCAGTACTTC. Its protein product is CASSPPTAGGPYEQYF.

This clonotype was detected many times. V is TRBV20-1 and J is TRBJ2-3; 13 nucleotides agree with TRBD2. The CDR3 spans 16 residues. With 1 base clipped from V and 7 bases from J, the junction kept 8 bases outside the gene matches. In germline, CDR1 is DFQATT, CDR2 SNEGSKA (reference sequence). The CDR3 sequence: CSARGARTSGSHTQYF. CDR3 nucleotide sequence: TGCAGTGCTAGAGGCGCGCGGACTAGCGGGAGTCATACGCAGTATTTT.

This clonotype was seen a handful of times. The chain employs TRBV5-5 and TRBJ1-4; D call uncertain. The V and J ends lost 4 bases and 0 bases respectively, with 10 bases between them. This CDR3 has 15 amino acids. Germline lookup yields CDR1 SGHKS and CDR2 YYEKEE (reference sequence). The CDR3 protein is CASSPPGSTNEKLFF. In DNA form, the CDR3 reads TGTGCCAGCAGCCCCCCGGGATCAACTAATGAAAAACTGTTTTTT.

The chain recombines TRBV10-3 with TRBJ2-1; 7 nucleotides line up with TRBD2. CDR3 length equals 20 residues. Looked up from germline, CDR1 is ENHRY and CDR2 is SYGVKD. With V trimmed by 0 bases and J by 5 bases, 19 bases remained unmatched. The CDR3 spells CAISESNAAGARALDNEQFF. In DNA, the CDR3 is TGTGCCATCAGTGAGTCGAATGCGGCGGGAGCCCGGGCGTTGGACAATGAGCAGTTCTTC.

The rearrangement joins TRBV5-4 to TRBJ2-7, with 9 bases matching TRBD1. The germline CDR1 and CDR2 sequences are SGHNT and YYREEE (reference sequence). This CDR3 has 14 residues. V gave up 6 bases and J gave up 5 bases; unmatched junction bases: 9. In DNA, the CDR3 is TGTGCCAGCACCTCCCCCGGACAGGGGCACGAGCAGTACTTC. As protein: CASTSPGQGHEQYF. Looking up the rest from reference TRBV5-4 and TRBJ2-7 gives the full variable domain: ETGVTQSPTHLIKTRGQQVTLRCSSQSGHNTVSWYQQALGQGPQFIFQYYREEENGRGNFPPRFSGLQFPNYSSELNVNALELDDSALYLCASTSPGQGHEQYFGPGTRLTVT.

The chain joins TRBV9 to TRBJ1-1; unclear D gene. The CDR3 loop spans 14 amino acids. Germline-derived CDR1 and CDR2 are SGDLS and YYNGEE. V lost 4 bases, J lost 3 bases, and 13 bases lay in between. CDR3 DNA sequence: TGTGCCAGCAGCCACACGTCGGAGGACACTGAAGCTTTCTTT. Translation: CASSHTSEDTEAFF.

J is TRBJ2-1 and V is TRBV27; TRBD1 aligns across 11 bases. CDR3 length equals 15 residues. Germline CDR1 is MNHEY and CDR2 is SMNVEV (reference sequence). After removal of 5 bases from V and 6 bases from J, the junction contained 6 bases not matched to a gene. For the CDR3, the DNA is TGTGCCAGCAGTCCTGGGACAGGGGGGTCCAATGAGCAGTTCTTC. It is translated as CASSPGTGGSNEQFF.

This clonotype was detected a few times. The chain couples TRBV4-2 to TRBJ2-3; D assignment may be TRBD1 or TRBD2 (6 bases each). There are 16 residues in the CDR3. Trimming removed 0 bases at V and 2 bases at J, with 12 bases between. Germline loops: CDR1 LGHNA, CDR2 YNFKEQ. CDR3 DNA: TGTGCCAGCAGCCAAGATCTGGGGGGCCACACAGATACGCAGTATTTT. Amino acid sequence: CASSQDLGGHTDTQYF.

This clonotype was detected only a few times. This chain connects TRBV18 to TRBJ1-1, with 10 bases that match TRBD1. This CDR3 is built from 14 residues. J lost 5 bases, V lost 5 bases, and 5 bases had no gene match. The V gene's germline CDR1 is KGHSH and CDR2 LQKENI. CDR3 sequence: CASSADRGRTEAFF. The DNA of the CDR3 is TGTGCCAGCTCAGCAGACAGGGGGCGAACTGAAGCTTTCTTT.

The table lists this clonotype with many counts. The chain uses TRBV27 and TRBJ2-7, with D maybe TRBD1 (7 bases). The CDR3 consists of 15 residues. V dropped 6 bases and J dropped 2 bases, with 17 bases sitting between them. The germline CDR1 and CDR2 sequences are MNHEY and SMNVEV (reference sequence). For the CDR3, the DNA is TGTGCCAGCAGCCGATGGGGGGACAGAACCTACGAGCAGTACTTC. This codes for CASSRWGDRTYEQYF.

V is TRBV19 and J is TRBJ1-5, with D hard to call. In germline, CDR1 is LNHDA, CDR2 SQIVND (reference sequence). V was clipped by 3 bases and J by 3 bases, with 9 bases between them. The CDR3 loop spans 14 amino acids. The CDR3 DNA is TGTGCCAGTAGTATCCGGGATAACAATCAGCCCCAGCATTTT. Its protein product is CASSIRDNNQPQHF.